Listed below are T cell receptor beta chains from one sample, sequenced in a study of T cell clonotyping in hematopoietic cell transplantation. Produced via immunoSEQ multiplex PCR; TCRdb's table is partial and in-frame only. The sample has fewer than 25,000 clones; 79% are singletons. The sequencing sample was made of peripheral blood mononuclear cells. All receptors come from a man in his 60s in good health. Some clones in this sample may be carry-over from other donors' samples. CDR3s include the opening cysteine and the closing phenylalanine or tryptophan. A D gene is named only where the DNA matches it firmly. Only some rows state a clone size, as once, few, many or a class for expanded clones.

CDR3	DNA	V	J	D	size
CASSVEDRGYGYTF	TGTGCCAGCAGCGTAGAGGACAGGGGTTATGGCTACACCTTC	TRBV9	TRBJ1-2	TRBD1	NA
CASSPGPGYSGNTIYF	TGTGCCAGCAGCCCGGGGCCGGGATACTCTGGAAACACCATATATTTT	TRBV7-6	TRBJ1-3	NA	NA
CASSLGGSGASYNEQFF	TGTGCCAGCAGCTTAGGGGGTAGCGGGGCCAGCTACAATGAGCAGTTCTTC	TRBV7-9	TRBJ2-1	TRBD2	NA
CAWSVVAEPGLAGETQYF	TGTGCCTGGAGTGTAGTCGCGGAACCGGGACTAGCGGGGGAGACCCAGTACTTC	TRBV30	TRBJ2-5	TRBD2	NA
CAWSHRVRNSPLHF	TGTGCCTGGTCTCACAGGGTGCGTAATTCACCCCTCCACTTT	TRBV30	TRBJ1-6	NA	NA
CAWRLGPVFFF	TGTGCCTGGAGACTAGGGCCGGTTTTTTTCTTT	TRBV30	TRBJ1-1	NA	NA
CASSLQGSNSPLHF	TGTGCCAGTAGTCTCCAGGGGTCAAATTCACCCCTCCACTTT	TRBV19	TRBJ1-6	NA	few
CASSQEFGVHGQPQHF	TGCGCCAGCAGCCAAGAGTTTGGGGTCCACGGTCAGCCCCAGCATTTT	TRBV4-1	TRBJ1-5	NA	NA
CASSYGQADGYTF	TGTGCCAGCAGTTACGGCCAGGCAGATGGCTACACCTTC	TRBV6-5	TRBJ1-2	NA	NA
CVRDVEGVTYYEQYF	TGTGTCAGGGACGTAGAAGGGGTAACTTACTACGAGCAGTACTTC	TRBV7-5	TRBJ2-7	NA	NA
CAWSLEWNQPQHF	TGTGCCTGGAGTCTTGAGTGGAATCAGCCCCAGCATTTT	TRBV30	TRBJ1-5	NA	NA
CAWSGREANTEAFF	TGTGCCTGGAGTGGTCGAGAGGCGAACACTGAAGCTTTCTTT	TRBV30	TRBJ1-1	NA	NA
CASSLVSAAGNQPQHF	TGTGCCAGCAGCTTAGTATCGGCAGCAGGCAATCAGCCCCAGCATTTT	TRBV7-2	TRBJ1-5	NA	NA
CASSSYSGARGDTQYF	TGTGCCAGCAGCTCCTATAGCGGGGCCAGGGGAGATACGCAGTATTTT	TRBV7-9	TRBJ2-3	TRBD2	NA
CASSPNGGTITLFF	TGTGCCAGCAGCCCAAACGGGGGCACTATTACGCTGTTTTTT	TRBV27	TRBJ1-4	NA	few
CASSLDQGGGPDF	TGTGCCAGCAGCTTAGATCAGGGAGGGGGGCCAGACTTC	TRBV11-3	TRBJ2-5	NA	NA
CSASPGTGAENEKLFF	TGCAGCGCTTCCCCCGGGACAGGGGCAGAGAATGAAAAACTGTTTTTT	TRBV29-1	TRBJ1-4	TRBD1	NA
CASSLSGGWNYGYTF	TGTGCCAGCAGTTTATCGGGAGGATGGAACTATGGCTACACCTTC	TRBV28	TRBJ1-2	NA	few
CASSLWGTVEDQPQHF	TGTGCCAGTAGTCTTTGGGGGACAGTGGAAGATCAGCCCCAGCATTTT	TRBV19	TRBJ1-5	TRBD1	NA